This is a list of T cell receptor beta chains from one sample in a study of blood T cell repertoires in COVID-19. Produced via immunoSEQ multiplex PCR; TCRdb's table is partial and in-frame only. The repertoire includes hundreds of thousands of clones, approximately 92% of them detected once, and 1.1% sits in the top ten. Sequencing was done on a sample of PBMCs or T cells enriched from blood (not recorded which). Receptors were obtained from a young man who had recovered from COVID-19. CDR3s include the opening cysteine and the closing phenylalanine or tryptophan. D genes are given only for firm matches. Rows may omit the clone size; those that give it use once, few, many or a size class.

TRBJ1-6 | - | TRBV7-9 | - | CASTMTRNSPLHF | TGTGCCAGCACCATGACAAGAAATTCACCCCTCCACTTT
TRBJ2-3 | - | TRBV7-2 | - | CASSLAVAGGTDTQYF | TGTGCCAGCAGCTTAGCGGTCGCAGGGGGCACAGATACGCAGTATTTT
TRBJ1-2 | - | TRBV3-1/TRBV3-2 | - | CASYSGTLVGRYTF | TGTGCCAGCTATTCCGGGACACTCGTGGGGCGCTACACCTTC
TRBJ2-1 | - | TRBV12-3/TRBV12-4 | - | CASSRRSGHEQFF | TGTGCCAGCAGCAGACGGAGCGGTCATGAGCAGTTCTTC
TRBJ2-6 | - | TRBV28 | - | CATHRGAGANVLTF | TGTGCCACCCATCGCGGTGCCGGGGCCAACGTCCTGACTTTC
TRBJ2-5 | - | TRBV5-1 | TRBD2 | CASSLADSSGSEETQYF | TGCGCCAGCAGCTTGGCCGACTCTAGCGGGAGTGAGGAGACCCAGTACTTC
TRBJ2-2 | - | TRBV7-2 | - | CASSPQGTGELFF | TGTGCCAGCAGCCCACAGGGCACCGGGGAGCTGTTTTTT
TRBJ1-3 | - | TRBV4-1 | - | CASSQDTLDTRNTIYF | TGCGCCAGCAGCCAAGATACGTTGGACACCCGAAACACCATATATTTT
TRBJ1-5 | - | TRBV28 | - | CASSIQTSSQHF | TGTGCCAGCAGTATACAAACAAGTTCCCAGCATTTT
TRBJ1-5 | - | TRBV5-8 | - | CASSYRDSNQPQHF | TGTGCCAGCAGTTACAGGGATAGCAATCAGCCCCAGCATTTT
TRBJ1-1 | - | TRBV27 | - | CASSHGQAEAFF | TGTGCCAGCAGTCATGGCCAAGCTGAAGCTTTCTTT
TRBJ1-2 | few | TRBV28 | - | CASGGTRVF | TGTGCCAGCGGTGGTACTCGGGTCTTC
TRBJ2-7 | - | TRBV7-2 | TRBD2 | CASSRSGRAYEQYF | TGTGCCAGCAGTCGTAGCGGGAGGGCCTACGAGCAGTACTTC
TRBJ2-1 | - | TRBV3-1/TRBV3-2 | TRBD2 | CASSPSGSYHNEQFF | TGTGCCAGCAGCCCTAGCGGGAGTTACCACAATGAGCAGTTCTTC
TRBJ2-3 | once | TRBV4-1 | TRBD2 | CASSQDPPGLAGLTDTQYF | TGCGCCAGCAGCCAAGATCCTCCGGGACTAGCGGGGCTCACAGATACGCAGTATTTT
TRBJ2-7 | once | TRBV28 | TRBD2 | CASSISGTDEQYF | TGTGCCAGCAGTATTAGCGGGACTGACGAGCAGTACTTC
TRBJ1-5 | - | TRBV7-9 | TRBD1 | CASSLGDRNQPQHF | TGTGCCAGCAGCTTAGGGGACAGGAATCAGCCCCAGCATTTT
TRBJ2-2 | - | TRBV4-1 | TRBD2 | CASSQVDLAGRTGELFF | TGCGCCAGCAGCCAAGTGGATCTAGCGGGACGTACCGGGGAGCTGTTTTTT
TRBJ1-5 | - | TRBV20-1 | - | CSASTGGNQPQHF | TGCAGTGCTAGTACGGGAGGCAATCAGCCCCAGCATTTT
TRBJ2-5 | once | TRBV10-3 | - | CAIAPQGQETQYF | TGTGCCATCGCCCCCCAGGGACAAGAGACCCAGTACTTC
TRBJ1-5 | - | TRBV5-1 | - | CASRAVGENQPQHF | TGCGCCAGCAGGGCGGTCGGGGAGAATCAGCCCCAGCATTTT
TRBJ2-1 | - | TRBV28 | - | CASSEILDNEQFF | TGTGCCAGCAGCGAGATCCTAGACAATGAGCAGTTCTTC
TRBJ2-7 | - | TRBV12-3/TRBV12-4 | - | CASTKGEGGEQYF | TGTGCCAGCACCAAGGGGGAGGGTGGCGAGCAGTACTTC
TRBJ2-7 | - | TRBV7-2 | - | CASSLGTAYEQYF | TGTGCCAGCAGCTTAGGGACAGCCTACGAGCAGTACTTC
TRBJ2-1 | - | TRBV7-2 | - | CASSLGQNIFYNEQFF | TGTGCCAGCAGCTTAGGGCAGAATATATTCTACAATGAGCAGTTCTTC
TRBJ1-2 | - | TRBV27 | TRBD1 | CASSLSSTGGDNYGYTF | TGTGCCAGCAGTTTATCCTCAACAGGGGGTGATAACTATGGCTACACCTTC
TRBJ2-2 | - | TRBV10-1 | TRBD2 | CASSEVLSGRGWTGELFF | TGCGCCAGCAGTGAGGTCCTTAGCGGGAGAGGATGGACCGGGGAGCTGTTTTTT
TRBJ2-2 | - | TRBV4-1 | TRBD2 | CASSQGVAGFTGELFF | TGCGCCAGCAGCCAGGGGGTAGCGGGTTTCACCGGGGAGCTGTTTTTT
TRBJ1-5 | - | TRBV7-8 | TRBD1 | CASSPTGGGLNQPQHF | TGTGCCAGCAGCCCCACCGGAGGGGGCCTAAATCAGCCCCAGCATTTT
TRBJ2-7 | - | TRBV27 | - | CASSLHRTAEQYF | TGTGCCAGCAGTTTACACAGAACGGCCGAGCAGTACTTC
TRBJ2-3 | - | TRBV5-1 | - | CASSFGVGTDTQYF | TGCGCCAGCAGCTTCGGGGTTGGCACAGATACGCAGTATTTT
TRBJ2-1 | - | TRBV2 | - | CASSEGRYNEQFF | TGTGCCAGCAGTGAGGGCAGATACAATGAGCAGTTCTTC
TRBJ2-1 | - | TRBV29-1 | TRBD2 | CSVVLASGSREQFF | TGCAGCGTCGTGCTGGCTAGCGGGAGTCGTGAGCAGTTCTTC
TRBJ2-1 | - | TRBV29-1 | TRBD2 | CSVEGLAGGEQFF | TGCAGCGTTGAGGGGTTAGCGGGAGGTGAGCAGTTCTTC
TRBJ2-7 | - | TRBV6-1 | - | CASSESGYEQYF | TGTGCCAGCAGTGAGTCAGGGTACGAGCAGTACTTC
TRBJ2-7 | - | TRBV5-8 | TRBD2 | CASSLAGSYEQYF | TGTGCCAGCAGCCTAGCGGGATCCTACGAGCAGTACTTC
TRBJ2-7 | - | TRBV10-2 | TRBD2 | CASSGTSRIYEQYF | TGCGCCAGCAGTGGGACTAGTAGAATCTACGAGCAGTACTTC
TRBJ1-1 | - | TRBV4-1 | - | CASSLHQGNTEAFF | TGCGCCAGCAGCCTACACCAGGGAAACACTGAAGCTTTCTTT
TRBJ2-7 | - | TRBV27 | - | CASGTTGYEQYF | TGTGCCAGCGGAACCACGGGATACGAGCAGTACTTC
TRBJ1-4 | - | TRBV28 | - | CASRGPGTHNEKLFF | TGTGCCAGCAGGGGACCCGGGACACATAATGAAAAACTGTTTTTT